What follows are 17 T cell receptor beta chains derived from one specimen sequenced in a study of T cell responses to AZD1222 COVID-19 vaccine (dated by TCRdb to about 2021). Receptors were amplified or captured by the immunoSEQ multiplex PCR assay. In its TCRdb copy, this immuneACCESS table keeps in-frame sequences only and misses some clones. Where compared with another copy, unresolved V genes explain less than half of these, and the others have no known cause. The sample records about 180,000 clones, 88% of which are singletons. Less than 0.55% of the sample lies in the top ten. What the time point label conveys for this sample: baseline before first vaccination. This specimen was peripheral blood, taken on day 0 of AZD1222 vaccination. All receptors come from an adult in good health.

V usage is TRBV28 and J usage is TRBJ1-1, with D maybe TRBD1 (5 bases). V lost 8 bases and J 1 base, leaving 8 bases between the germline ends. The CDR3 is made up of 12 amino acids. Germline lookup yields CDR1 MDHEN and CDR2 SYDVKM. CDR3 region: CASRQGNTEAFF. In nucleotides, the CDR3 is TGTGCCAGCCGGCAGGGGAACACTGAAGCTTTCTTT.

The genes are TRBV24-1 and TRBJ1-5, with D possibly TRBD1 on 6 matching bases. CDR1 and CDR2 (germline): KGHDR, SFDVKD. The CDR3 totals 14 residues. The ends were cut back, 2 bases at V and 9 bases at J, with 13 bases in the middle. The chain's CDR3 is CATSDSGQPGPQHF. The CDR3 DNA follows: TGTGCCACCAGTGATTCTGGACAGCCGGGGCCCCAGCATTTT.

This chain links TRBV6-6 with TRBJ1-6; weak D call: TRBD1 (5 bases). Germline V CDR1 and CDR2: MNHNY, SVGAGI (reference sequence). The V end lost 5 bases, the J end lost 1 base, and 12 bases lay between the germline ends. This CDR3 has 16 amino acids. In nucleotides, the CDR3 is TGTGCCAGCAGTCGAAAGCAGGGATCCTATAATTCACCCCTCCACTTT. As protein: CASSRKQGSYNSPLHF.

The chain has TRBV5-1 and TRBJ1-4; D gene ambiguous. Germline CDR1 is SGHRS and CDR2 is YFSETQ. The germline V and J ends were trimmed by 4 bases and 8 bases, with 12 bases remaining between them. The CDR3 covers 13 residues. CDR3 coding DNA: TGCGCCAGCAGCCCCCCTGACGTAGAAAAACTGTTTTTT. Translation gives CASSPPDVEKLFF. Complete variable domain (other parts from reference TRBV5-1 and TRBJ1-4): KAGVTQTPRYLIKTRGQQVTLSCSPISGHRSVSWYQQTPGQGLQFLFEYFSETQRNKGNFPGRFSGRQFSNSRSEMNVSTLELGDSALYLCASSPPDVEKLFFGSGTQLSVL.

The J gene is TRBJ1-2, the V gene TRBV6-2 or TRBV6-3; maybe TRBD1 (6 bases). Germline CDR1 is MNHEY and CDR2 is SVGEGT. V gave up 4 bases and J gave up 2 bases, with 8 bases separating them. There are 13 residues in the CDR3. The CDR3 here is CASSFGGNYGYTF. CDR3 DNA: TGTGCCAGCAGTTTTGGGGGCAACTATGGCTACACCTTC.

This chain uses TRBV19 with TRBJ1-1, with 10 bases lining up with TRBD1. This CDR3 is 15 amino acids long. CDR1 and CDR2 from the germline V gene are LNHDA and SQIVND (reference sequence). V dropped 6 bases and J dropped 4; count of bases not matched to a gene: 8. The chain's CDR3 is CASRPGQGIFTEAFF. The CDR3 DNA reads TGTGCCAGTAGACCGGGACAGGGGATTTTCACTGAAGCTTTCTTT.

The CDR3 DNA reads TGTGCCAGCAGCCGCGCAAGGGGACTCGTCTCCTACGAGCAGTACTTC. Translating it yields CASSRARGLVSYEQYF. This chain uses TRBV7-9 with TRBJ2-7; tentative D call: TRBD2 (6 bases). V was cut by 5 bases and J by 0 bases, with 17 bases left in between. CDR3 size: 16 residues. Germline values: CDR1 SEHNR, CDR2 FQNEAQ (reference sequence).

The genes are TRBV2 and TRBJ2-3; possibly TRBD1 or TRBD2 for D (5 bases each). CDR3 length: 15 amino acids. V was pared by 6 bases and J by 4 bases, with 17 bases between. Germline lookup yields CDR1 SNHLY and CDR2 FYNNEI. CDR3 in amino acids: CASRADAGWSDTQYF. CDR3 DNA sequence: TGTGCCAGCAGAGCGGACGCAGGGTGGTCAGATACGCAGTATTTT.

The chain joins TRBV7-2 to TRBJ1-5; possible D gene TRBD1, 6 bases. Trimming took 2 bases from V and 7 from J, leaving 12 bases between them. The CDR3 consists of 14 residues. The germline V gene has CDR1 SGHTA and CDR2 FQGNSA. The CDR3 reads CASSLQSGGQPQHF. The CDR3 DNA follows: TGTGCCAGCAGCTTACAATCGGGGGGCCAGCCCCAGCATTTT.

J is TRBJ2-2 and V is TRBV20-1; the D gene could be TRBD1 or TRBD2 (5 bases each). The CDR3 length is 16 residues. Trimming removed 3 bases at V and 4 bases at J, with 18 bases between. The germline gives CDR1 DFQATT, CDR2 SNEGSKA (reference sequence). CDR3 sequence: CSASPRGAGRTGELFF. The CDR3, as DNA: TGCAGTGCTAGTCCTCGAGGGGCTGGACGCACCGGGGAGCTGTTTTTT.

The J gene is TRBJ1-4, the V gene TRBV19; a weak D match, TRBD1 (5 bases). The CDR3 covers 15 residues. Germline V gene data show CDR1 as LNHDA and CDR2 as SQIVND (reference sequence). Trimming took off 7 bases at V and 0 bases at J, with 12 bases between the two ends. The CDR3, as DNA: TGTGCCAGTAAGGAGGGGCCTGCAACTAATGAAAAACTGTTTTTT. Protein product: CASKEGPATNEKLFF.

The rearrangement joins TRBV29-1 to TRBJ1-5, with D possibly matching TRBD1 (5 bases). CDR1 SQVTM and CDR2 ANQGSEA come from the germline V gene. Trimming stripped 6 bases from V and 9 bases from J, with 18 bases between. The CDR3 sequence is 13 residues long. As DNA, the CDR3 is TGCAGCGTGGAAACGACAGATTTAGGGCCCCAGCATTTT. This gives the protein CSVETTDLGPQHF. Full variable domain (missing parts from reference TRBV29-1 and TRBJ1-5): SAVISQKPSRDICQRGTSLTIQCQVDSQVTMMFWYRQQPGQSLTLIATANQGSEATYESGFVIDKFPISRPNLTFSTLTVSNMSPEDSSIYLCSVETTDLGPQHFGDGTRLSIL.

The V call is TRBV18, the J call TRBJ2-7, with 7 bases aligning to TRBD1. V lost 3 bases to trimming and J lost 6 bases; unmatched junction nucleotides: 2. Germline CDR1 is KGHSH and CDR2 is LQKENI. The CDR3 runs to 12 residues. CDR3 sequence: CASSPDRVEQYF. For the CDR3, the DNA is TGTGCCAGCTCACCCGACAGGGTCGAGCAGTACTTC.

The rearrangement uses TRBV14 and TRBJ2-1; tentatively, D is TRBD2 (5 bases). Germline V gene data show CDR1 as SGHDN and CDR2 as FVKESK. The CDR3 spans 16 residues. With 0 bases removed from V and 8 bases from J, the gap between germline ends came to 17 bases. The CDR3 loop is CASSQEERRVWDEQFF. DNA for the CDR3: TGTGCCAGCAGCCAAGAGGAGAGGCGGGTTTGGGATGAGCAGTTCTTC.

This sequence joins TRBV9 and TRBJ2-7, with D possibly matching TRBD2 (6 bases). V lost 0 bases, J lost 4 bases, and 14 bases lay in between. The germline gives CDR1 SGDLS, CDR2 YYNGEE. The CDR3 has 15 residues. The chain's CDR3 is CASSVAGSGGYEQYF. CDR3 nucleotides: TGTGCCAGCAGCGTAGCAGGTAGCGGAGGTTACGAGCAGTACTTC. The full variable domain, in which reference TRBV9 and TRBJ2-7 provide the parts outside the CDR3, is DSGVTQTPKHLITATGQRVTLRCSPRSGDLSVYWYQQSLDQGLQFLIQYYNGEERAKGNILERFSAQQFPDLHSELNLSSLELGDSALYFCASSVAGSGGYEQYFGPGTRLTVT.

This clone was seen more than once but under ten times. The V and J genes are TRBV6-1 and TRBJ2-7; 7 bases line up with TRBD2. The V and J ends lost 0 bases and 1 base, in that order; junction bases with no gene match: 6. From germline, CDR1 is MNHNS and CDR2 SASEGT. The CDR3 is 16 residues long. CDR3 coding DNA: TGTGCCAGCAGTGAAGCGGGCCAGCGGGGTTCCTACGAGCAGTACTTC. Amino acid sequence: CASSEAGQRGSYEQYF.

The V call is TRBV9, the J call TRBJ1-6; 7 nucleotides line up with TRBD1. The CDR3 spans 15 residues. J was trimmed by 7 bases and V by 2 bases; bases with no gene match: 6. Germline CDR1 and CDR2: SGDLS and YYNGEE. The CDR3 loop is CASSVGDRPNSPLHF. As DNA, the CDR3 is TGTGCCAGCAGCGTTGGGGACAGACCCAATTCACCCCTCCACTTT.